The T cell receptor beta chain under discussion was sequenced for a study of T cell repertoires in aging, cancer and after chemotherapy. The overall study: Pre- and post-chemotherapy samples were paired from glioblastoma patients treated with temozolomide-based therapy.

TRB rearrangements spanning V, D and J were amplified using mixed TRB-A/B primers. In TCRdb, the multiplex PCR reads were re-called with MiXCR into one record per CDR3 protein. This table holds 3,500 to 5,500 distinct CDR3 sequences, around 70% found once. Peripheral blood genomic DNA, not sorted cells or RNA, was the template. V lost 0 bases and J lost 2, with 9 bases in between. Germline CDR1 is SGHTA and CDR2 is FQGNSA. This CDR3 is built from 15 residues. Input material: blood. The sequence came from a human donor with a solid tumor. This chain links TRBV7-2 with TRBJ2-3; possibly TRBD2 for D (5 bases). Here the CDR3 DNA reads TGTGCCAGCAGCTTAGCGGGAGTGTTCACAGATACGCAGTATTTT. It yields the protein CASSLAGVFTDTQYF.